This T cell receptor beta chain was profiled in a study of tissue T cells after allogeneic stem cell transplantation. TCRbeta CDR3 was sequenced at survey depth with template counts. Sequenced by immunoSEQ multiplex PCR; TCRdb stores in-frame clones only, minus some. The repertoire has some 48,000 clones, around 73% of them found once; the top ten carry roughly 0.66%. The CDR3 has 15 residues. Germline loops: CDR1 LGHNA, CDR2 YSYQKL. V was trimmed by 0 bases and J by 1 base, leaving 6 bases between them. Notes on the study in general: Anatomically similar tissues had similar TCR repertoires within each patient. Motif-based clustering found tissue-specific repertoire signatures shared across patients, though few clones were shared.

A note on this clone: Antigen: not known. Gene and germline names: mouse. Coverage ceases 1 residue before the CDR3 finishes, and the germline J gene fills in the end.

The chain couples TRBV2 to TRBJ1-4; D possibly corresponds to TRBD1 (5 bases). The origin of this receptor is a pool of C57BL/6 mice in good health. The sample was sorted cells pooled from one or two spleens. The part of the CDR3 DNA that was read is TGTGCCAGCAGCCAAGATGGGGGTTCCAACGAAAGATTATTT. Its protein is CASSQDGGSNERLF. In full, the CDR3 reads CASSQDGGSNERLFF.